This TCR beta chain was profiled in a study of T cells in Graves' hyperthyroidism and ophthalmopathy. The TCR beta CDR3 regions underwent amplification using RNA transcripts as the source. During a first-round RT-PCR of the TCR CDR3, the HTBI primer set was used. TCRdb itself ran the multiplex PCR reads through MiXCR, one entry per CDR3 protein. The table has approximately 520,000 distinct CDR3 sequences, less than 25% seen once; the top ten hold about 11%. This clonotype was seen many times. What was sequenced was blood. This TCR was recovered from a woman in her 30s with Graves' ophthalmopathy.

The CDR3 sequence: CASSHTTGSWGYEQYF. As DNA, the CDR3 is TGTGCCAGCAGTCATACGACAGGTTCCTGGGGCTACGAGCAGTACTTC. This chain uses TRBV3-1 with TRBJ2-7; maybe TRBD1 (6 bases). There are 16 residues in the CDR3. Looked up from germline, CDR1 is LGHDT and CDR2 is YNNKEL (reference sequence). V lost 6 bases, J lost 3 bases, and 21 bases lay in between.